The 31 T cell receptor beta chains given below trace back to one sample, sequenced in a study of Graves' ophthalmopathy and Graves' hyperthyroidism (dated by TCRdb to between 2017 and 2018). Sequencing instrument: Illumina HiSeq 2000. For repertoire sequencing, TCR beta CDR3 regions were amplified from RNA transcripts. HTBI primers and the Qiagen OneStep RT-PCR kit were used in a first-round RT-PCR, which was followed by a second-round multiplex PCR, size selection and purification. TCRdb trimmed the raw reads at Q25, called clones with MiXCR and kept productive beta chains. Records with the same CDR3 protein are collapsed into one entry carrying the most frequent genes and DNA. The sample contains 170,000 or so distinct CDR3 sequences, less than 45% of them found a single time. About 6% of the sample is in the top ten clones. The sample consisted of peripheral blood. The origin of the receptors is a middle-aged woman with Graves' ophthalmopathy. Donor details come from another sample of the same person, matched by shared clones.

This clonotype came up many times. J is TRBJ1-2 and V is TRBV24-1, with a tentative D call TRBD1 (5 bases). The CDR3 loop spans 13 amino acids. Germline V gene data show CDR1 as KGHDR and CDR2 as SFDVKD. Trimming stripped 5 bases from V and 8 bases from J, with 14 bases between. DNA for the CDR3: TGTGCCACCAGTGCAGGGACGGCGTGGGGCTACACCTTC. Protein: CATSAGTAWGYTF.

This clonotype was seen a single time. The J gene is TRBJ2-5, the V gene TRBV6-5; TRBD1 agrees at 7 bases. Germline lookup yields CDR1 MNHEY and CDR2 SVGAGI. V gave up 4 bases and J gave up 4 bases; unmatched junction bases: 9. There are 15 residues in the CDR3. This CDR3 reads CASSSSGGIGETQYF. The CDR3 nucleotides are TGTGCCAGCAGTTCCTCAGGGGGAATAGGAGAGACCCAGTACTTC.

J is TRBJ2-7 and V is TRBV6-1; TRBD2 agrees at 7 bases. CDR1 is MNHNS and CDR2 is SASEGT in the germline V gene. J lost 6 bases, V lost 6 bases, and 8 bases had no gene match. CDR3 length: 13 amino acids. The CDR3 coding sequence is TGTGCCAGCAGGCCGGCTAGCGGATTCGAGCAGTACTTC. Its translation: CASRPASGFEQYF.

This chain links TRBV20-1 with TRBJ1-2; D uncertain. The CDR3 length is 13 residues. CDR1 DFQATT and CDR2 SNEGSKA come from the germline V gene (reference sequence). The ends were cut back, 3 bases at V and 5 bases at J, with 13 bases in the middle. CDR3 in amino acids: CSASNFQRYGYTF. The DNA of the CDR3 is TGCAGTGCTAGTAATTTTCAGAGATATGGCTACACCTTC.

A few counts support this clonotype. Written as DNA, the CDR3 is TGTGCCAGCAGGCCTAGCGGAAACTACGAGCAGTACTTC. It yields the protein CASRPSGNYEQYF. The chain employs TRBV7-9 and TRBJ2-7, with 7 bases aligning to TRBD2. This CDR3 is built from 13 residues. Germline CDR1 reads SEHNR; CDR2 reads FQNEAQ (reference sequence). Trimming cost V 6 bases and J 3 bases; bases outside gene matches: 5.

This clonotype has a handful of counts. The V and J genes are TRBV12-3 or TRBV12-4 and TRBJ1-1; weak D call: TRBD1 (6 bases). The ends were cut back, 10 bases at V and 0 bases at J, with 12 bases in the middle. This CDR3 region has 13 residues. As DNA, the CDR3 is TGTGCCACCACAGGGAGCATGAACACTGAAGCTTTCTTT. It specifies CATTGSMNTEAFF.

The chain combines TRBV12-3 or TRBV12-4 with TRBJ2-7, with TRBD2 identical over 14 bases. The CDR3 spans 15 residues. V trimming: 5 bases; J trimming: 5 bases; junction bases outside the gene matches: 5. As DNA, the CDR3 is TGTGCCAGCAGTGGGAGACTAGCGGGGGGGAACGAGCAGTACTTC. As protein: CASSGRLAGGNEQYF.

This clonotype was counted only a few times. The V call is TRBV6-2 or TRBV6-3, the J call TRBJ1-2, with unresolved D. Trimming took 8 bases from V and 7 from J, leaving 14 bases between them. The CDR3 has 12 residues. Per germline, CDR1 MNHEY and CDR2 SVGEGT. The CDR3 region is CASFSPQGGYTF. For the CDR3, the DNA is TGTGCCAGCTTCTCCCCCCAAGGTGGCTACACCTTC.

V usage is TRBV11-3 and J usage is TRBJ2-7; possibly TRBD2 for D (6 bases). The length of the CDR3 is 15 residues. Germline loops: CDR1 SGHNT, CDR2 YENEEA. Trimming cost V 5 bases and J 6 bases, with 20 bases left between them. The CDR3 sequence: CASSNGRGISTEQYF. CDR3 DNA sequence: TGTGCCAGCAGCAATGGACGGGGGATTTCAACCGAGCAGTACTTC.

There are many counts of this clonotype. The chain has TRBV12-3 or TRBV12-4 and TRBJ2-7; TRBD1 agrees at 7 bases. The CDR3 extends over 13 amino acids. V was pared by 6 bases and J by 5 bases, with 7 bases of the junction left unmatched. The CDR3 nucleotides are TGTGCCAGCAGGTTGACAGGGTTAAACGAGCAGTACTTC. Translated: CASRLTGLNEQYF.

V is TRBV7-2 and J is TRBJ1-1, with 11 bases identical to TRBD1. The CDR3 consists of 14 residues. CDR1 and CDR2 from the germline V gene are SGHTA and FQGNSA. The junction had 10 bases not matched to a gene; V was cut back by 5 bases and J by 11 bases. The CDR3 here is CASSNPGTGGDAFF. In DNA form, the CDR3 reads TGTGCCAGCAGCAACCCCGGGACAGGGGGGGATGCTTTCTTT.

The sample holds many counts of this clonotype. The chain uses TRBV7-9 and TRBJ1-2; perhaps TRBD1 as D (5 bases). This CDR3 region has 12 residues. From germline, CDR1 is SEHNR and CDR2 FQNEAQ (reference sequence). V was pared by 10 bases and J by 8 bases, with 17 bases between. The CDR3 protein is CATEGGDRGYTF. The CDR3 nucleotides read TGTGCCACCGAGGGAGGGGATCGGGGCTACACCTTC.

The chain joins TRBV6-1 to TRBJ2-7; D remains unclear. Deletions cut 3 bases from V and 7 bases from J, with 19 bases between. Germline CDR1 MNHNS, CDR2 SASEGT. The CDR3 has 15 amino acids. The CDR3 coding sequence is TGTGCCAGCAGTGAGGGGATGACTGAAGTCGGGGAGCAGTACTTC. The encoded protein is CASSEGMTEVGEQYF.

CDR3 sequence: CASSQGGRGETQYF. In nucleotides, the CDR3 is TGCGCCAGCAGCCAAGGAGGGAGAGGGGAGACCCAGTACTTC. The chain employs TRBV4-1 and TRBJ2-5; D may be TRBD2 (5 bases). Per the germline V gene, CDR1 is MGHRA and CDR2 is YSYEKL. This CDR3 contains 14 residues. The ends were cut back, 1 base at V and 5 bases at J, with 11 bases in the middle.

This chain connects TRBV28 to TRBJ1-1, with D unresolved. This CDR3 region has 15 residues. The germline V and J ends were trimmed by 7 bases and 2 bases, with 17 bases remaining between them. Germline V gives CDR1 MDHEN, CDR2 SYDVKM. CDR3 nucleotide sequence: TGTGCCAGCACCCAGCAGAGGAGTATTAACACTGAAGCTTTCTTT. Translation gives CASTQQRSINTEAFF.

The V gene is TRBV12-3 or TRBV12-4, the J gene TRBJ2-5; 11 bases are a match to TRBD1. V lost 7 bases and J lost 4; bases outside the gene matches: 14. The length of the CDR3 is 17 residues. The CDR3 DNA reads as TGTGCCAGCACCCCATTGGGGCCGGGACAGGGGGGAGAGACCCAGTACTTC. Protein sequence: CASTPLGPGQGGETQYF.

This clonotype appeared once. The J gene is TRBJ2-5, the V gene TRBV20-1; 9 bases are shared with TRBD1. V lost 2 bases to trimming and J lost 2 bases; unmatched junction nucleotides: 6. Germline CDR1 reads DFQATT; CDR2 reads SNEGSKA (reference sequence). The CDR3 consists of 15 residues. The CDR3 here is CSARPGTGRQETQYF. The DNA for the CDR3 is TGCAGTGCTAGACCTGGGACAGGGCGACAAGAGACCCAGTACTTC.

The chain's CDR3 is CASSYSRVIDQPQHF. The CDR3 DNA is TGTGCCAGCAGTTACTCCAGGGTAATTGATCAGCCCCAGCATTTT. V usage is TRBV12-3 or TRBV12-4 and J usage is TRBJ1-5; D perhaps matches TRBD1 (5 bases). CDR3 length equals 15 residues. V was clipped by 4 bases and J by 5 bases, with 15 bases between them.

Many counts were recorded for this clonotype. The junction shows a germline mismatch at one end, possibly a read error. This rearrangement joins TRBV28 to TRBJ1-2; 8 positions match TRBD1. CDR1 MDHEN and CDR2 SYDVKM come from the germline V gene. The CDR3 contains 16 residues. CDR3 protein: CASSPYPDRGNYSYTF. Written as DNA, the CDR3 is TGTGCCAGCAGTCCATACCCTGACAGGGGTAACTATAGCTACACCTTC.

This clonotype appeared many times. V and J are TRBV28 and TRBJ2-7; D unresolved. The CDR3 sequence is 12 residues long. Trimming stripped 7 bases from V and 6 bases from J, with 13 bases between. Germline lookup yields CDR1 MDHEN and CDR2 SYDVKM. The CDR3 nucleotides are TGTGCCAGCAAGGACCTGAGAGGCGAGCAGTACTTC. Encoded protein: CASKDLRGEQYF.

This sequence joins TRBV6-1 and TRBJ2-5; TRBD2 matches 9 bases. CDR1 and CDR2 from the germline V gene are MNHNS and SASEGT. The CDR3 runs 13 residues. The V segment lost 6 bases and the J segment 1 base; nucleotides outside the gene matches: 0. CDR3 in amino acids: CASRTSGQETQYF. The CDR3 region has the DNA TGTGCCAGCAGGACTAGCGGCCAAGAGACCCAGTACTTC.

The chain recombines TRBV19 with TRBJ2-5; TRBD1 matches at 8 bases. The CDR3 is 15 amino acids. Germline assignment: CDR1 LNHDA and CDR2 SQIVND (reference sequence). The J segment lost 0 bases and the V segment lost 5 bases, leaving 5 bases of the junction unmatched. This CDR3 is CASSPWGQDQETQYF. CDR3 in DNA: TGTGCCAGTAGTCCCTGGGGACAGGACCAAGAGACCCAGTACTTC.

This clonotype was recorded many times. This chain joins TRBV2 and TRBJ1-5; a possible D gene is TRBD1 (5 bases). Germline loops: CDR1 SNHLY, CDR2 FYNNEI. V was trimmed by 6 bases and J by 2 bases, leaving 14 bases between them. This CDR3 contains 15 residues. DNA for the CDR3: TGTGCCAGCAGATCCAGGGCCGGGGGCAATCAGCCCCAGCATTTT. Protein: CASRSRAGGNQPQHF.

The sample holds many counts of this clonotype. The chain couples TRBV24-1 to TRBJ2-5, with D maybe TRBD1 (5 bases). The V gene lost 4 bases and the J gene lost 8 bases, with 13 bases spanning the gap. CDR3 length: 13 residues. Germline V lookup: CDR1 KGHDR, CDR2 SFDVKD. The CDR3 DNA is TGTGCCACCAGTGACGCAGGGAAGAGAACCCAGTACTTC. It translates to CATSDAGKRTQYF.

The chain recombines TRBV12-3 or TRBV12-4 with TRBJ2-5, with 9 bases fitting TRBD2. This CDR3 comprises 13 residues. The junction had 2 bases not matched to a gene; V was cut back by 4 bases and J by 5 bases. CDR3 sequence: CASSYTSGETQYF. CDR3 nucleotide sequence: TGTGCCAGCAGTTACACTAGCGGGGAGACCCAGTACTTC.

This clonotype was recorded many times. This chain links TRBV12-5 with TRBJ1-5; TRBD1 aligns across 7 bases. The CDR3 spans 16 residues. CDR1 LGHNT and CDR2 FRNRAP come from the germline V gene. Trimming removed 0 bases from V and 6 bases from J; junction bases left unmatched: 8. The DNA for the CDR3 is TGTGCTAGTGGTTTGGTAAATGACAGGGAAGGTCAGCCCCAGCATTTT. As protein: CASGLVNDREGQPQHF.

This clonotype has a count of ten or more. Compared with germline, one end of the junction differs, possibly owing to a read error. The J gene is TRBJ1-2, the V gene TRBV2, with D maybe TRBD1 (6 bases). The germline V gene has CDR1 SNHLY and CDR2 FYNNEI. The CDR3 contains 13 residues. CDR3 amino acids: CAGSEFGGASYTF. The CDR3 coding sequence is TGTGCCGGCAGTGAGTTTGGGGGCGCGAGCTACACCTTC.

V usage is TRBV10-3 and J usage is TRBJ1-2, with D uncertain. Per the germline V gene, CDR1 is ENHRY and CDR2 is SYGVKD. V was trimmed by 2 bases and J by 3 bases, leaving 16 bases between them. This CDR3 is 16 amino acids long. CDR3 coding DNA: TGTGCCATCAGTGAGGGCAGAGGACCTTATTACTATGGCTACACCTTC. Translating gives CAISEGRGPYYYGYTF.

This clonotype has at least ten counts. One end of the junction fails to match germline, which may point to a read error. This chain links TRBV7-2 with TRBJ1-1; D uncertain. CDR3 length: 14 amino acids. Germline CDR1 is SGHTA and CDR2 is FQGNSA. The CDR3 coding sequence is TGTGCCAGCAGCTTAATCGGGAGGAACCCTGAAGCTTTCTTT. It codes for CASSLIGRNPEAFF.

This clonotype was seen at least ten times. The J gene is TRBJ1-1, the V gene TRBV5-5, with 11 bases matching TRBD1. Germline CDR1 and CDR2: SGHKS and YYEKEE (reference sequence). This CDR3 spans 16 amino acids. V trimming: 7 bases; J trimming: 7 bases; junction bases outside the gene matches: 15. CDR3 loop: CASHRGQGAPELEAFF. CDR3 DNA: TGTGCCAGCCACCGAGGACAGGGGGCGCCGGAACTTGAAGCTTTCTTT.

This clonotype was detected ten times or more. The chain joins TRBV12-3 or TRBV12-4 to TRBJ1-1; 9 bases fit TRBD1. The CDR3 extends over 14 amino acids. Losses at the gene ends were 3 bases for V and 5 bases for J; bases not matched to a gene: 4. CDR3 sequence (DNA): TGTGCCAGCAGTTTCCGGGACAGGGTTACTGAAGCTTTCTTT. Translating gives CASSFRDRVTEAFF.